This T cell receptor (beta chain) was recorded in a study of T cells in Graves' hyperthyroidism and ophthalmopathy. This clonotype has a count of ten or more. Template material for amplifying TCR beta CDR3 regions consisted of RNA transcripts. A set of HTBI primers served as the primers for a first-round RT-PCR of the TCR CDR3. Using its own MiXCR run on the multiplex PCR reads, TCRdb lists one record per CDR3 protein. This sample yields more than 95,000 distinct CDR3 sequences, of which about half are seen a single time; about 28% belongs to the top ten. Sample: blood. This sequence originates from a man aged 35 to 55 with Graves' hyperthyroidism.

The CDR3 DNA reads as TGTGCCAGCAGCTTGCCGGGTTCTCACACCGGGGAGCTGTTTTTT. As protein: CASSLPGSHTGELFF. The chain combines TRBV5-4 with TRBJ2-2, with unresolved D. The CDR3 contains 15 residues. Trimming shortened V by 1 base and J by 3 bases, and 10 bases separated the two germline ends. Germline lookup yields CDR1 SGHNT and CDR2 YYREEE (reference sequence).